Listed here are 5 T cell receptor beta chains from one sample, sequenced in a study of T-cell reconstitution after alpha-beta-depleted transplantation in children. During its preparation, the TCRbeta library received unique molecular identifiers. TCRdb re-analysed the PCR reads in MiXCR, keeping a single row per CDR3 protein. The repertoire consists of about 460,000 distinct CDR3 sequences, with roughly an eighth occurring once and the leading ten covering approximately 15%. This specimen consisted of PBMCs, mostly from graft donor cells, obtained 180 days after TCRalphabeta/CD19-depleted stem cell transplant. The receptors here all came from a female patient aged 2 to 10 who had a stem cell transplant for aplastic anemia, so the T cells may come from the graft donor.

The sample holds one count of this clonotype. The chain combines TRBV28 with TRBJ2-7; no reliable D call. CDR1 is MDHEN and CDR2 is SYDVKM in the germline V gene. Deletions cut 7 bases from V and 6 bases from J, with 19 bases between. The CDR3 has 14 residues. The DNA for the CDR3 is TGTGCCAGCACTCACTTGGTAAGGCTGGGCGAGCAGTACTTC. Protein sequence: CASTHLVRLGEQYF. The full variable domain, in which reference TRBV28 and TRBJ2-7 provide the parts outside the CDR3, is DVKVTQSSRYLVKRTGEKVFLECVQDMDHENMFWYRQDPGLGLRLIYFSYDVKMKEKGDIPEGYSVSREKKERFSLILESASTNQTSMYLCASTHLVRLGEQYFGPGTRLTVT.

There are a few counts of this clonotype. This chain links TRBV5-1 with TRBJ2-2; TRBD1 matches at 10 bases. V trimming: 4 bases; J trimming: 5 bases; junction bases outside the gene matches: 8. This CDR3 contains 16 residues. Germline V lookup: CDR1 SGHRS, CDR2 YFSETQ. The CDR3, as DNA: TGCGCCAGCAGCCCCCGGACAGGGGGTTTAACCGGGGAGCTGTTTTTT. Translated, it gives CASSPRTGGLTGELFF.

This clonotype was observed a handful of times. This chain links TRBV9 with TRBJ2-1; 15 bases fit TRBD2. The length of the CDR3 is 19 residues. Germline CDR1 is SGDLS and CDR2 is YYNGEE. The V and J ends lost 3 bases and 2 bases, in that order; junction bases with no gene match: 9. CDR3 protein: CASSERGLAGGGTYNEQFF. CDR3 nucleotides: TGTGCCAGCAGCGAAAGGGGACTAGCGGGAGGTGGGACCTACAATGAGCAGTTCTTC.

The rearrangement joins TRBV6-1 to TRBJ2-3, with 9 bases matching TRBD2. This CDR3 is built from 15 residues. The V gene's germline CDR1 is MNHNS and CDR2 SASEGT. Unmatched junction bases numbered 9, after V lost 6 bases and J lost 5 bases. The CDR3 region is CASRIAGERRDTQYF. The CDR3 nucleotides are TGTGCCAGCAGGATAGCGGGAGAAAGAAGAGATACGCAGTATTTT.

This clonotype was detected only a few times. The chain recombines TRBV7-9 with TRBJ2-7, with 11 bases fitting TRBD2. Germline loops: CDR1 SEHNR, CDR2 FQNEAQ (reference sequence). The CDR3 totals 15 residues. V lost 5 bases to trimming and J lost 4 bases; unmatched junction nucleotides: 7. The CDR3 loop reads CASSPPGLAAYEQYV. The CDR3 nucleotides read TGTGCCAGCAGCCCGCCGGGACTAGCGGCGTACGAGCAGTACGTC.